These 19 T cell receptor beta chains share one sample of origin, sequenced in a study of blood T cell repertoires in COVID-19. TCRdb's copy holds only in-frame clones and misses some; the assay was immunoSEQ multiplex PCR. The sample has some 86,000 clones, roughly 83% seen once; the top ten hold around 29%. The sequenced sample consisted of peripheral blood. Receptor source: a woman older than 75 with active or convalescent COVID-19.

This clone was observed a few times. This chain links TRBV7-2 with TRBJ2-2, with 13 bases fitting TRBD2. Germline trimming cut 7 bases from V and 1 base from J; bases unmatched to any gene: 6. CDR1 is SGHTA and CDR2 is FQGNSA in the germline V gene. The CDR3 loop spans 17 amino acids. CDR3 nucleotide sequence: TGTGCCAGCAACTCTAGGACTAGCGGGGGGAACACCGGGGAGCTGTTTTTT. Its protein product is CASNSRTSGGNTGELFF.

CDR3 amino acids: CASSSGTGGFYEQYF. CDR3 bases: TGTGCCAGCAGCTCCGGGACAGGGGGCTTCTACGAGCAGTACTTC. This rearrangement joins TRBV7-6 to TRBJ2-7, with 12 bases matching TRBD1. Unmatched junction bases numbered 4, after V lost 4 bases and J lost 3 bases. The CDR3 is made up of 15 amino acids. Germline V CDR1 and CDR2: SGHVS, FNYEAQ. The full variable domain, rest sourced from reference TRBV7-6 and TRBJ2-7, is GAGVSQSPRYKVTKRGQDVALRCDPISGHVSLYWYRQALGQGPEFLTYFNYEAQQDKSGLPNDRFSAERPEGSISTLTIQRTEQRDSAMYRCASSSGTGGFYEQYFGPGTRLTVT.

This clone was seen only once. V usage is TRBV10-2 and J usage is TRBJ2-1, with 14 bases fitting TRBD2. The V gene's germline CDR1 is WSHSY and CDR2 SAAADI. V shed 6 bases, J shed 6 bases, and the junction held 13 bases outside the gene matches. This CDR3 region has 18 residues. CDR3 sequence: CASSGLAGGLGQVNEQFF. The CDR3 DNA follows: TGCGCCAGCAGCGGACTAGCGGGAGGCCTTGGTCAAGTCAATGAGCAGTTCTTC.

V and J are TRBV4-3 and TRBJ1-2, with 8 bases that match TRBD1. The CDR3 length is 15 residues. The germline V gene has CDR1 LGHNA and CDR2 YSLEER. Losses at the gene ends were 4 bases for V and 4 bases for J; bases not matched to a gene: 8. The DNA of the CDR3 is TGCGCCAGCAGCCGGACGTCGACAGGGGCCTATGGCTACACCTTC. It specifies CASSRTSTGAYGYTF.

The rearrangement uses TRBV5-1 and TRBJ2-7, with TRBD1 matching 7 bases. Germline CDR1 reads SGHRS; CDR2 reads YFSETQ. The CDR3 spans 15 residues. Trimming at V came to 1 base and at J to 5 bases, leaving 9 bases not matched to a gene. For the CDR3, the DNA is TGCGCCAGCAGCTTGCGGCAGGGGGTAGTGAACGAGCAGTACTTC. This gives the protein CASSLRQGVVNEQYF. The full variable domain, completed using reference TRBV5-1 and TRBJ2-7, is KAGVTQTPRYLIKTRGQQVTLSCSPISGHRSVSWYQQTPGQGLQFLFEYFSETQRNKGNFPGRFSGRQFSNSRSEMNVSTLELGDSALYLCASSLRQGVVNEQYFGPGTRLTVT.

In nucleotides, the CDR3 is TGCGCCAGCAGTAAGGCAGGGGTTGTATACGAGCAGTACTTC. It yields the protein CASSKAGVVYEQYF. The chain joins TRBV5-1 to TRBJ2-7; possible D gene TRBD1, 6 bases. Germline V gene sequence: CDR1 SGHRS, CDR2 YFSETQ. This CDR3 has 14 amino acids. With 5 bases removed from V and 4 bases from J, the gap between germline ends came to 16 bases.

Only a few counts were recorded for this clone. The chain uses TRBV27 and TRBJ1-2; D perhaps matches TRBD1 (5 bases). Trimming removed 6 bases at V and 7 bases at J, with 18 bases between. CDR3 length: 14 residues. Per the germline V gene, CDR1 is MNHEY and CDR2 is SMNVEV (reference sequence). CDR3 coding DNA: TGTGCCAGCAGGTCGGAGGGACCTTCAGGTGGCTACACCTTC. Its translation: CASRSEGPSGGYTF.

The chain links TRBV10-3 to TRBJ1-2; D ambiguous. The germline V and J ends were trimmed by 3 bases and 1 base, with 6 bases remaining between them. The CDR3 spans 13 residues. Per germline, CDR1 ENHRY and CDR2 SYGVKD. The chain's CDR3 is CAISEGVNYGYTF. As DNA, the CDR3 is TGTGCCATCAGTGAAGGAGTTAACTATGGCTACACCTTC.

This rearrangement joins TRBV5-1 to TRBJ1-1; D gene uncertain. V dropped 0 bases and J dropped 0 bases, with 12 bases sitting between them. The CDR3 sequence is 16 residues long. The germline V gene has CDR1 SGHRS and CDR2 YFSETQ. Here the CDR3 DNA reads TGCGCCAGCAGCTTGGAAGGTTTGGGCATGAACACTGAAGCTTTCTTT. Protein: CASSLEGLGMNTEAFF.

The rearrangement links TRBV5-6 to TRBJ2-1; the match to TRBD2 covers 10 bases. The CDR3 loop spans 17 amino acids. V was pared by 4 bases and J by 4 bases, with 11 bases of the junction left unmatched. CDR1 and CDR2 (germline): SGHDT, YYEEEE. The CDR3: CASSPTAGLAVYNEQFF. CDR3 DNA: TGTGCCAGCAGCCCAACGGCCGGACTAGCGGTTTACAATGAGCAGTTCTTC.

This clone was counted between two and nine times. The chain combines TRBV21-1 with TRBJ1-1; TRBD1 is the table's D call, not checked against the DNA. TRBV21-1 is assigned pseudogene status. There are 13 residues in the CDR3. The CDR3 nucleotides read TGTGCCAGGGCGGACAGGCGGGACACTGAAGCTTTCTTT. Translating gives CARADRRDTEAFF.

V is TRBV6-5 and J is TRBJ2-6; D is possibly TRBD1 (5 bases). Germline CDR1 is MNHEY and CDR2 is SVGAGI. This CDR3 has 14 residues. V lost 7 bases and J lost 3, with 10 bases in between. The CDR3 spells CASTGHFGANVLTF. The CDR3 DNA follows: TGTGCCAGCACCGGACATTTTGGGGCCAACGTCCTGACTTTC.

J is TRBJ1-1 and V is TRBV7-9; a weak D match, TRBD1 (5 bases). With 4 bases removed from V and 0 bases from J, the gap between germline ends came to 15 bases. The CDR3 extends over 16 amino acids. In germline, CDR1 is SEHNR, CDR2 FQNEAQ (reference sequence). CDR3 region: CASSSSGVRMNTEAFF. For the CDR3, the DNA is TGTGCCAGCAGCTCATCGGGGGTGAGAATGAACACTGAAGCTTTCTTT.

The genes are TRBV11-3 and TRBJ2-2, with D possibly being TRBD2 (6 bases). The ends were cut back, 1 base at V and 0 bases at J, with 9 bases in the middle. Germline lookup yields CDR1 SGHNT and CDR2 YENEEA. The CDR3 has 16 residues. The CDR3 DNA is TGTGCCAGCAGCTTAGGGGACTTCGCGAACACCGGGGAGCTGTTTTTT. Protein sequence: CASSLGDFANTGELFF.

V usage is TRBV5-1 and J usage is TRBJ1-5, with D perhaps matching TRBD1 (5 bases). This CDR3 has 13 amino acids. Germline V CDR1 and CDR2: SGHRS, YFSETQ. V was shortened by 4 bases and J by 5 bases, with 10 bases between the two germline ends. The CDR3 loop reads CASSVMTDQPQHF. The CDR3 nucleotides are TGCGCCAGCAGCGTAATGACAGATCAGCCCCAGCATTTT. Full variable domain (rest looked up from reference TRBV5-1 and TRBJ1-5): KAGVTQTPRYLIKTRGQQVTLSCSPISGHRSVSWYQQTPGQGLQFLFEYFSETQRNKGNFPGRFSGRQFSNSRSEMNVSTLELGDSALYLCASSVMTDQPQHFGDGTRLSIL.

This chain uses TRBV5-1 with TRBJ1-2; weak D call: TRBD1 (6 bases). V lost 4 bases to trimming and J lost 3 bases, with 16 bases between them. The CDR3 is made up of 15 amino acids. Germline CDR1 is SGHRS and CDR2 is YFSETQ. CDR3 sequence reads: CASSPTGSKDYGYTF. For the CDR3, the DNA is TGCGCCAGCAGCCCTACAGGGTCCAAGGACTATGGCTACACCTTC.

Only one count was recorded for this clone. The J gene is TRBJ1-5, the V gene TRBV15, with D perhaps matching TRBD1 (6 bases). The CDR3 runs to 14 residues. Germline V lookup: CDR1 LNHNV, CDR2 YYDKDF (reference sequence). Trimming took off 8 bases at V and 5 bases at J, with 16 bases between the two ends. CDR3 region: CATDRFFGDQPQHF. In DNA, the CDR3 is TGTGCCACCGACAGGTTCTTTGGGGATCAGCCCCAGCATTTT. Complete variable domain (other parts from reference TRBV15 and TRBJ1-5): DAMVIQNPRYQVTQFGKPVTLSCSQTLNHNVMYWYQQKSSQAPKLLFHYYDKDFNNEADTPDNFQSRRPNTSFCFLDIRSPGLGDTAMYLCATDRFFGDQPQHFGDGTRLSIL.

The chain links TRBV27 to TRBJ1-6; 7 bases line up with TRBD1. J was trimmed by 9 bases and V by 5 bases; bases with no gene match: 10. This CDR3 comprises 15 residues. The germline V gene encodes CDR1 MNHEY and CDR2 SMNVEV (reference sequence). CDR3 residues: CASSHRQGIRSPLHF. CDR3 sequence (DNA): TGTGCCAGCAGTCACCGACAGGGCATCCGTTCACCCCTCCACTTT.

The CDR3 DNA reads as TGTGCCAGTAGTATCGGACAGGGTATCGGGGAGCAGTACTTC. It is translated as CASSIGQGIGEQYF. V and J are TRBV19 and TRBJ2-7, with 8 bases aligning to TRBD1. The CDR3 is 14 amino acids. Germline-derived CDR1 and CDR2 are LNHDA and SQIVND (reference sequence). V lost 3 bases to trimming and J lost 7 bases; unmatched junction nucleotides: 8.